Sequencing of this T cell receptor beta chain was carried out in a study of response to subunit inactivated influenza vaccine. The CDR3 runs to 16 residues. Trimming removed 0 bases from V and 0 bases from J, with 9 bases in between. Per germline, CDR1 MNHEY and CDR2 SVGAGI. Each CDR3 protein gets one entry after TCRdb re-called the RT-PCR reads with MiXCR. The sample has about 500,000 distinct CDR3 sequences, approximately 15% seen once. The gene calls are TRBV6-5 and TRBJ2-1; weak D call: TRBD2 (5 bases). The sequences come from CD4+ T cells sorted from PBMCs, collected less than 30 months after vaccination. This receptor was obtained from a man between 50 and 70 years old who received an inactivated influenza vaccine. Here the CDR3 reads CASSYSPRASYNEQFF. DNA for the CDR3: TGTGCCAGCAGTTACTCTCCGAGGGCCTCCTACAATGAGCAGTTCTTC.